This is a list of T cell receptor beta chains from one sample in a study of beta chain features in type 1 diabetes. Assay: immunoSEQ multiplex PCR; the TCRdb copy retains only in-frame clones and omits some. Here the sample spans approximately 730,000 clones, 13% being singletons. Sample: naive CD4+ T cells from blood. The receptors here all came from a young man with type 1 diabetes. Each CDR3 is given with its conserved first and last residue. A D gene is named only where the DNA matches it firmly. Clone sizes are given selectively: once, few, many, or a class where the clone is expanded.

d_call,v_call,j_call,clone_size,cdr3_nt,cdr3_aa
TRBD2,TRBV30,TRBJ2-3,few,TGTGCCTGGTATAGCGGGGGGGCCGCAGATACGCAGTATTTT,CAWYSGGAADTQYF
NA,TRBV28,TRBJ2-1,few,TGTGCCAGCAGTTCCCGGCTGACAGGCAATGAGCAGTTCTTC,CASSSRLTGNEQFF
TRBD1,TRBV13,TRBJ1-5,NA,TGTGCCAGCAGCTTAGGGAGGTTGTCAGGGGGGAGGAATCAGCCCCAGCATTTT,CASSLGRLSGGRNQPQHF
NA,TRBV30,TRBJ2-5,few,TGTGCCTGGAGTGTGCTGGAGACCCAGTACTTC,CAWSVLETQYF
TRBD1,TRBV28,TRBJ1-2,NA,TGTGCCAGCAGTGAAACAGGGGAGCGTGGCTACACCTTC,CASSETGERGYTF
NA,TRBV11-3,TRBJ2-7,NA,TGTGCCAGCAGCCGAAGCGGCTACGAGCAGTACTTC,CASSRSGYEQYF
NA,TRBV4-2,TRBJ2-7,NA,TGTGCCAGCAGCCAAGCCCATCAGGGCCGTCTGTACTTC,CASSQAHQGRLYF
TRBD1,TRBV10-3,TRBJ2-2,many,TGTGCCATCGGCGGACAGGCCACTAACGGGGAGCTGTTTTTT,CAIGGQATNGELFF
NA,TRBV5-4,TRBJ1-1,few,TGTGCCAGCAGCTTGGCGCCGGGTTTGAACACTGAAGCTTTCTTT,CASSLAPGLNTEAFF
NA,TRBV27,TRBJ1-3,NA,TGTGCCACCAGAGGGCAGCCAGGAGGAAACACCATATATTTT,CATRGQPGGNTIYF
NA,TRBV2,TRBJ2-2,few,TGTGCCAGCCGGGACACCCAGACCGGGGAGCTGTTTTTT,CASRDTQTGELFF
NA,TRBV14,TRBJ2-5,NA,TGTGCCAGCCGTTCCCAGGGATGGGAGACCCAGTACTTC,CASRSQGWETQYF
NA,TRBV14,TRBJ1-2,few,TGTGCCAGCAGCCAAGTTCCCGATGATAACTATGGCTACACCTTC,CASSQVPDDNYGYTF
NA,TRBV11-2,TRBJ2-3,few,TGTGCCAGCAGCTTAGGACCGAGCACAGATACGCAGTATTTT,CASSLGPSTDTQYF
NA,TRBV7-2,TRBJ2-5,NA,TGTGCCAGCAGCGCAAGAGGGGGGGAGACCCAGTACTTC,CASSARGGETQYF